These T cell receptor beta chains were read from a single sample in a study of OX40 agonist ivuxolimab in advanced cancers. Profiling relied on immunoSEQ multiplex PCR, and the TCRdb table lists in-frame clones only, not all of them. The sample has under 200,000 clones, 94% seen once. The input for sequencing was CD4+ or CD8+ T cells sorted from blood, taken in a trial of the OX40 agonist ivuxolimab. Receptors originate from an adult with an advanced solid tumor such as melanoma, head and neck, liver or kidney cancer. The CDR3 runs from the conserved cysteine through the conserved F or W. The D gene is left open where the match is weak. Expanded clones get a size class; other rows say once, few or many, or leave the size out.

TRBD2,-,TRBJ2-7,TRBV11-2,CASSHGTSSYEQYF,TGTGCCAGCAGCCACGGGACTAGCTCCTACGAGCAGTACTTC
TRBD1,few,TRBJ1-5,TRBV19,CASSAGTGKNVPQHF,TGTGCCAGTAGTGCCGGGACAGGCAAAAATGTGCCCCAGCATTTT
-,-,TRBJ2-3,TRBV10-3,CAISESQGRGGTDTQYF,TGTGCCATCAGTGAGTCTCAGGGACGGGGTGGCACAGATACGCAGTATTTT
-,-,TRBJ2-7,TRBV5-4,CASSPGLEGSSSYEQYF,TGTGCCAGCAGCCCCGGGTTGGAGGGATCCAGCTCCTACGAGCAGTACTTC
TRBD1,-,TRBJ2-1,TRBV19,CASTNPARGLSYNEQFF,TGTGCCAGTACCAATCCGGCCAGGGGGCTTTCCTACAATGAGCAGTTCTTC
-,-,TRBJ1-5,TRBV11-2,CASSLIRHEISHPPQHF,TGTGCCAGCAGCTTAATCAGGCATGAGATCTCCCACCCGCCCCAGCATTTT
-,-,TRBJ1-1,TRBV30,CAWSKGNFDTEAFF,TGTGCCTGGAGTAAGGGTAACTTCGACACTGAAGCTTTCTTT
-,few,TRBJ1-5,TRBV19,CASSMTGGGQPQHF,TGTGCCAGTAGTATGACGGGTGGGGGTCAGCCCCAGCATTTT
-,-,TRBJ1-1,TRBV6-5,CASSSFHENTEAFF,TGTGCCAGCAGTTCATTCCACGAGAACACTGAAGCTTTCTTT
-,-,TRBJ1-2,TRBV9,CASSTGRDSADYGYTF,TGTGCCAGCAGCACAGGAAGGGACTCTGCAGACTATGGCTACACCTTC
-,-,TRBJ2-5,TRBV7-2,CASSYGLEETQYF,TGTGCCAGCAGTTACGGACTGGAGGAGACCCAGTACTTC
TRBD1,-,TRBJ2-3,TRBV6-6,CASSSPGQESTDTQYF,TGTGCCAGCAGTTCTCCGGGACAGGAAAGCACAGATACGCAGTATTTT
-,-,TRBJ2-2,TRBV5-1,CASSPRGPGTGELFF,TGCGCCAGCAGCCCGAGGGGCCCGGGGACCGGGGAGCTGTTTTTT
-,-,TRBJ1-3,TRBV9,CASSVEGDTGNTIYF,TGTGCCAGCAGCGTTGAAGGGGACACTGGAAACACCATATATTTT
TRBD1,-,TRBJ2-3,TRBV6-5,CASSYSTRGRLGTQYF,TGTGCCAGCAGTTACTCGACCAGGGGGCGCTTAGGTACGCAGTATTTT
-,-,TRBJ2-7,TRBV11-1,CASSLWGAAYEQYF,TGTGCCAGCAGCTTGTGGGGGGCCGCCTACGAGCAGTACTTC
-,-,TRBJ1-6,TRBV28,CASSPWGSGSPLHF,TGTGCCAGCAGCCCGTGGGGGTCCGGTTCACCCCTCCACTTT
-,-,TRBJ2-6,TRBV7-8,CASSLAGANVLTF,TGTGCCAGCAGCTTAGCTGGGGCCAACGTCCTGACTTTC
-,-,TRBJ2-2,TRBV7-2,CASSSYRVGAGELFF,TGTGCCAGCAGCTCTTACAGGGTAGGCGCCGGGGAGCTGTTTTTT
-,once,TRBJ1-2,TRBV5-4,CASSLDLVNLGYGYTF,TGTGCCAGCAGCTTGGATCTCGTCAATCTGGGCTATGGCTACACCTTC
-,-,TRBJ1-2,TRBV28,CASSTFPDSNYGYTF,TGTGCCAGCAGCACCTTCCCAGACAGTAACTATGGCTACACCTTC
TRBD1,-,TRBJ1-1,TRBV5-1,CASSTDRGAPEAFF,TGCGCCAGCAGCACGGACAGGGGGGCCCCTGAAGCTTTCTTT
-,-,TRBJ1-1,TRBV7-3,CASSRSAGQPNTEAFF,TGTGCCAGCAGCCGATCTGCCGGACAGCCGAACACTGAAGCTTTCTTT
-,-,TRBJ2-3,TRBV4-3,CASSQDRQELAQYF,TGCGCCAGCAGCCAAGACCGCCAGGAGCTAGCGCAGTATTTT
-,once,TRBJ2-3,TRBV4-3,CASSQDLGDAGTQYF,TGCGCCAGCAGCCAAGATCTGGGAGATGCAGGTACGCAGTATTTT
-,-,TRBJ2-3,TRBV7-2,CASSLVGARITDTQYF,TGTGCCAGCAGCTTAGTGGGGGCACGGATCACAGATACGCAGTATTTT
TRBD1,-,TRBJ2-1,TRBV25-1,CASSDPGQGDNEQFF,TGTGCCAGCAGTGACCCGGGACAGGGGGATAATGAGCAGTTCTTC
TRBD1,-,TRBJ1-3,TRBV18,CASSPSLDRAGNTIYF,TGTGCCAGCTCACCCTCGCTTGACAGGGCTGGAAACACCATATATTTT
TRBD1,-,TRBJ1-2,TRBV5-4,CASSEIARQGGGYTF,TGTGCCAGCAGCGAGATAGCGCGACAGGGCGGTGGCTACACCTTC
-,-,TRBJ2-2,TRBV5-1,CASSLDPGELFF,TGTGCCAGCAGCTTGGACCCCGGGGAGCTGTTTTTT
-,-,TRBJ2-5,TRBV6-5,CASSYGARQDQETQYF,TGTGCCAGCAGTTACGGCGCTCGACAGGACCAAGAGACCCAGTACTTC
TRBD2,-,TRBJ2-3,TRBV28,CASGSSGSTDTQYF,TGTGCCAGCGGGTCTAGCGGAAGCACAGATACGCAGTATTTT
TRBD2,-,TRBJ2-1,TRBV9,CASSVGLASSYNEQFF,TGTGCCAGCAGCGTAGGACTAGCGAGCTCCTACAATGAGCAGTTCTTC
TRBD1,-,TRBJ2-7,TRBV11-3,CASSLAAGQGVGEQYF,TGTGCCAGCAGCTTAGCAGCGGGACAGGGTGTGGGCGAGCAGTACTTC
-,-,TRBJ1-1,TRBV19,CASSIGESVAFF,TGTGCCAGTAGTATAGGAGAATCAGTAGCTTTCTTT
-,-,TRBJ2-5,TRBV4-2,CASSQDRVRAGETQYF,TGTGCCAGCAGCCAAGATCGGGTACGGGCGGGAGAGACCCAGTACTTC
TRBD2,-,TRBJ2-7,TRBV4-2,CASSPLGSGRPYEQYF,TGTGCCAGCAGCCCCCTCGGTAGCGGGAGACCCTACGAGCAGTACTTC
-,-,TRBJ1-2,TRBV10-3,CAISDNSNYGYTF,TGTGCCATCAGTGACAACAGTAACTATGGCTACACCTTC
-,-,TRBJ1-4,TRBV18,CASSPQGFNEKLFF,TGTGCCAGCTCACCACAGGGGTTTAATGAAAAACTGTTTTTT
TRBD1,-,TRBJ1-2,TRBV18,CASSPGTEANYGYTF,TGTGCCAGCTCACCAGGGACAGAAGCTAACTATGGCTACACCTTC
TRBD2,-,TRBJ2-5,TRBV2,CASSEARGGGFQETQYF,TGTGCCAGCAGTGAAGCGCGGGGCGGGGGGTTCCAAGAGACCCAGTACTTC
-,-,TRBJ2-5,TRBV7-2,CASSLVTAQETQYF,TGTGCCAGCAGCTTAGTCACGGCCCAAGAGACCCAGTACTTC
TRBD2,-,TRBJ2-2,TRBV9,CASSGRSGGASGELFF,TGTGCCAGCAGCGGGCGTAGCGGGGGGGCCAGCGGGGAGCTGTTTTTT
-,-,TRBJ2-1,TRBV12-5,CASLVLGGEQFF,TGTGCTAGTTTAGTCCTGGGAGGTGAGCAGTTCTTC
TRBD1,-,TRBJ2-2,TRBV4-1,CASSFRQGAGPGELFF,TGCGCCAGCAGCTTCCGACAGGGGGCGGGCCCCGGGGAGCTGTTTTTT
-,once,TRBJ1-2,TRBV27,CASSLSVGTGTYGYTF,TGTGCCAGCAGTTTATCGGTAGGAACAGGGACCTATGGCTACACCTTC
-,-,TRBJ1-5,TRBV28,CASSKARWLSNQPQHF,TGTGCCAGCAGCAAAGCCCGTTGGTTGAGCAATCAGCCCCAGCATTTT
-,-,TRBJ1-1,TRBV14,CASSQGTGFVNTEAFF,TGTGCCAGCAGCCAAGGTACCGGGTTCGTGAACACTGAAGCTTTCTTT
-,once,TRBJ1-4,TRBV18,CASSPEIQGDEKLFF,TGTGCCAGCTCACCAGAGATTCAGGGAGATGAAAAACTGTTTTTT
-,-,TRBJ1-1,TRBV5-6,CASSPRASRAFF,TGTGCCAGCAGCCCTCGGGCTAGCCGAGCTTTCTTT
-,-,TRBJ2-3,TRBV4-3,CASSQAGFTDTQYF,TGCGCCAGCAGCCAAGCAGGCTTCACAGATACGCAGTATTTT
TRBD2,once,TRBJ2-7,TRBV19,CASSTTGTSGHYEQYF,TGCGCCAGTAGTACAACCGGGACTAGCGGCCACTACGAGCAGTACTTC
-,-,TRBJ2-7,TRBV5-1,CASSKPSTGPYEQYF,TGCGCCAGCAGCAAGCCCTCGACAGGACCCTACGAGCAGTACTTC